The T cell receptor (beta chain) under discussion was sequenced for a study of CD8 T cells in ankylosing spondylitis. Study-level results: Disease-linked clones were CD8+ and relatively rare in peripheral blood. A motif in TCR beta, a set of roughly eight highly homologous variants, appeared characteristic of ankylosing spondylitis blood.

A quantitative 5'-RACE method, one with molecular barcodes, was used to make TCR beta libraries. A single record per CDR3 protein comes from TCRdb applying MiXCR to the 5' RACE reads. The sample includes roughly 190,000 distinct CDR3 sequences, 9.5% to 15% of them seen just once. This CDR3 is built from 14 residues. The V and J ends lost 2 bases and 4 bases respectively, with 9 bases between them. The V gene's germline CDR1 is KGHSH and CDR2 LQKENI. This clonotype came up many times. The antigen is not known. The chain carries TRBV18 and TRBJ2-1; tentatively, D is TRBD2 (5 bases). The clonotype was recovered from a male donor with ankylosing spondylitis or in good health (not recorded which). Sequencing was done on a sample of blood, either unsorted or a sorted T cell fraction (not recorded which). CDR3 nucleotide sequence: TGTGCCAGCTCACCATGGCCGGGATACAATGAGCAGTTCTTC. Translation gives CASSPWPGYNEQFF.